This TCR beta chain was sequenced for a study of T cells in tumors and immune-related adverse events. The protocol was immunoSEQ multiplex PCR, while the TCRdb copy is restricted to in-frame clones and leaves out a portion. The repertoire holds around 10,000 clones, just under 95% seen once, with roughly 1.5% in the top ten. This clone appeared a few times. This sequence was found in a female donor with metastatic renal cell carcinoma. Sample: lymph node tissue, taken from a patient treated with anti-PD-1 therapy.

In nucleotides, the CDR3 is TGTGCCAGCAGCTTAGGTGGACACAACTACGAGCAGTACTTC. Encoded protein: CASSLGGHNYEQYF. The chain employs TRBV11-2 and TRBJ2-7, with D possibly being TRBD1 (5 bases). In germline, CDR1 is SGHAT, CDR2 FQNNGV. This CDR3 has 14 amino acids. Between the trimmed V and J ends, which lost 1 base and 3 bases, there was a span of 10 bases.